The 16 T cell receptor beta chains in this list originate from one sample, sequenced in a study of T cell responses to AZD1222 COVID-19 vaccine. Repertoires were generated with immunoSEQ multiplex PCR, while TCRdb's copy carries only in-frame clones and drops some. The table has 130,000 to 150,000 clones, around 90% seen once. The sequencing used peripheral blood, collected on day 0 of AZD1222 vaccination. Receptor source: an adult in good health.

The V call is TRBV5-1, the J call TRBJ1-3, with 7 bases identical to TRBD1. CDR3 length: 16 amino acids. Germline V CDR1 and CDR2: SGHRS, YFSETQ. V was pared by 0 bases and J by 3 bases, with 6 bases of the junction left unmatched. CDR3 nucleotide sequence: TGCGCCAGCAGCTTGGAAGGGGGCGCAGGTGGAAACACCATATATTTT. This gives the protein CASSLEGGAGGNTIYF.

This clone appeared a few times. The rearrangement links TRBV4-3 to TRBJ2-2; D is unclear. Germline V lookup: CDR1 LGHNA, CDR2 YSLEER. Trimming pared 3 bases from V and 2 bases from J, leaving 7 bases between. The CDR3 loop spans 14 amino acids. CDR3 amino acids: CASSHFSNTGELFF. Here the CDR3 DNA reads TGCGCCAGCAGCCACTTCTCAAACACCGGGGAGCTGTTTTTT.

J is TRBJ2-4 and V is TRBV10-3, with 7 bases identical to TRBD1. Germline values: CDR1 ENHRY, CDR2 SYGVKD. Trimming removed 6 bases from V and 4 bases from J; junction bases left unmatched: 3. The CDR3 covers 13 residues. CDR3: CAISGTAKNIQYF. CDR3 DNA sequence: TGTGCCATCAGCGGGACAGCAAAAAACATTCAGTACTTC.

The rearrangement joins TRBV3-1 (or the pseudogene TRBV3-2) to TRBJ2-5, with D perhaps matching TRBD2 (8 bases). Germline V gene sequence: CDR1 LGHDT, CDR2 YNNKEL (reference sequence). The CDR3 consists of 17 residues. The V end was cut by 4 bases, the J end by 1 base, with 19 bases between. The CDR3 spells CASSLRGIAGFQETQYF. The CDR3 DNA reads TGTGCCAGCAGCCTCAGGGGGATAGCGGGATTCCAAGAGACCCAGTACTTC.

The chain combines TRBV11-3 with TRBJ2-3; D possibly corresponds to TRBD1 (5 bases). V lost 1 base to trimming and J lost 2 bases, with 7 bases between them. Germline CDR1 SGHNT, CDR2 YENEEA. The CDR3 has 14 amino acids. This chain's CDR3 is CASSLGRATDTQYF. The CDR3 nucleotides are TGTGCCAGCAGCTTAGGCAGGGCCACAGATACGCAGTATTTT.

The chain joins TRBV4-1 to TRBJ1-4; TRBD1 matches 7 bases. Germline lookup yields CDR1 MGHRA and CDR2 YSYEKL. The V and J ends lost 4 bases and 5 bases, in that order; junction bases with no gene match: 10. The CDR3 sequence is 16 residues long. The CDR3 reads CASSRKTGVQNEKLFF. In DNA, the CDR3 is TGCGCCAGCAGCCGCAAAACAGGGGTCCAAAATGAAAAACTGTTTTTT.

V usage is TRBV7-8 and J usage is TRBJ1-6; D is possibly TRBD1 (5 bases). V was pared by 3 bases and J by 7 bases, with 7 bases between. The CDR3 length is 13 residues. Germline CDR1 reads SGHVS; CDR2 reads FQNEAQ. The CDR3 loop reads CASSFPGNSPLHF. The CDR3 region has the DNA TGTGCCAGCAGCTTTCCAGGGAATTCACCCCTCCACTTT.

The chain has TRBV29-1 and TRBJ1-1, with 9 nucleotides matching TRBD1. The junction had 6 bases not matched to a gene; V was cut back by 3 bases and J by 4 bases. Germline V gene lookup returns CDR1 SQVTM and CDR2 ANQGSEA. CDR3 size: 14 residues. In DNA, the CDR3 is TGCAGCGTTGAGACAGGGGGGTTAGGCACTGAAGCTTTCTTT. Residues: CSVETGGLGTEAFF.

The chain's CDR3 is CASMASYNSPLHF. The DNA of the CDR3 is TGTGCCAGCATGGCCAGTTATAATTCACCCCTCCACTTT. The chain has TRBV27 and TRBJ1-6; D unclear. In germline, CDR1 is MNHEY, CDR2 SMNVEV (reference sequence). Trimming pared 7 bases from V and 4 bases from J, leaving 8 bases between. The CDR3 covers 13 residues.

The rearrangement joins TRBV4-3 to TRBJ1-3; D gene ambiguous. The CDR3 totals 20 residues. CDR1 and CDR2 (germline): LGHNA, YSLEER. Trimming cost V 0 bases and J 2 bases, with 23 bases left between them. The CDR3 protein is CASSQDLMGTAGDPGNTIYF. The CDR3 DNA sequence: TGCGCCAGCAGCCAAGATCTGATGGGCACGGCCGGGGATCCTGGAAACACCATATATTTT.

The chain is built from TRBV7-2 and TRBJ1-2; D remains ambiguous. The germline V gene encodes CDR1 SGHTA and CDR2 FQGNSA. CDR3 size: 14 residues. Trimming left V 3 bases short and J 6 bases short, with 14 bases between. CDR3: CASSFAGWDDGYTF. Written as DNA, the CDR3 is TGTGCCAGCAGCTTCGCAGGATGGGATGATGGCTACACCTTC.

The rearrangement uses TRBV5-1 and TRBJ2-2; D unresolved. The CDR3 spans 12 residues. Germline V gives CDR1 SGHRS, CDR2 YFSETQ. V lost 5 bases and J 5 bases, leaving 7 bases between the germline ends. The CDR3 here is CASRARTGELFF. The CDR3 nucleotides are TGCGCCAGCAGGGCCCGTACCGGGGAGCTGTTTTTT. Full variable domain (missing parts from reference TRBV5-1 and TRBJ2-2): KAGVTQTPRYLIKTRGQQVTLSCSPISGHRSVSWYQQTPGQGLQFLFEYFSETQRNKGNFPGRFSGRQFSNSRSEMNVSTLELGDSALYLCASRARTGELFFGEGSRLTVL.

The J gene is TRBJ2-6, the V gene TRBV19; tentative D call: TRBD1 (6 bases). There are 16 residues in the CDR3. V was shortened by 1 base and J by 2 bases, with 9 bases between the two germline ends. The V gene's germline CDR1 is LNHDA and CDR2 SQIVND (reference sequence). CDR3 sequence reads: CASSIVGGTGANVLTF. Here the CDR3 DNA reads TGTGCCAGTAGTATAGTTGGGGGCACTGGGGCCAACGTCCTGACTTTC.

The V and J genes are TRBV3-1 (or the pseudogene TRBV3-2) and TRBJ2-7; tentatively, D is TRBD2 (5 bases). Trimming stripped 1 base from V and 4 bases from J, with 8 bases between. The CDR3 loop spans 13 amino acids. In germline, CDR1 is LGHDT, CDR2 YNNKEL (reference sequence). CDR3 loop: CASSQGGLYEQYF. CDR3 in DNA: TGTGCCAGCAGCCAAGGCGGGCTGTACGAGCAGTACTTC.

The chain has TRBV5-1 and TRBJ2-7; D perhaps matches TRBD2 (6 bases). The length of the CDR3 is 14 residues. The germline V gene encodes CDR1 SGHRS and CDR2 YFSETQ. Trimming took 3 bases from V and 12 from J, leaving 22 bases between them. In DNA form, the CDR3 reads TGCGCCAGCAGCTCCAATCCGGGAGAGGGCATCCGGTACTTC. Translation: CASSSNPGEGIRYF. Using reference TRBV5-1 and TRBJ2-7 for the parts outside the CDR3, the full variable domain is KAGVTQTPRYLIKTRGQQVTLSCSPISGHRSVSWYQQTPGQGLQFLFEYFSETQRNKGNFPGRFSGRQFSNSRSEMNVSTLELGDSALYLCASSSNPGEGIRYFGPGTRLTVT.

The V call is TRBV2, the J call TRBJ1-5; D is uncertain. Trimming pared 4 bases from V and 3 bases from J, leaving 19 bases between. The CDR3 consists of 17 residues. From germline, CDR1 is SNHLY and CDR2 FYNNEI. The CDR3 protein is CASSAARRLQNNQPQHF. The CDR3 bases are TGTGCCAGCAGTGCGGCGCGTCGGCTGCAGAACAATCAGCCCCAGCATTTT.